A selection of T cell receptor beta chains follows, all from one sample in a study of prognosis after radiotherapy for stage I lung cancer. One entry per CDR3 protein, called by TCRdb with MiXCR from the multiplex PCR reads. Among some 20,000 distinct CDR3 sequences listed, approximately 42% were seen once. Here the sequenced sample was PBMCs, taken before or after stereotactic body radiation therapy (not recorded which). All receptors come from a donor aged 50 or older with non-small cell lung cancer. Both conserved end residues are part of each CDR3. The D gene is left open where the match is weak. Some rows mark clone size as missing; the rest say once, few, many or name a class of expanded clone.

J gene | CDR3 length | clone size | V gene | D gene | CDR3 protein | CDR3 DNA
TRBJ2-5 | 18 | many | TRBV19 | TRBD2 | CASSRKGTSGTRQETQYF | TGTGCCAGTAGCCGAAAAGGGACTAGCGGGACGCGTCAAGAGACCCAGTACTTC
TRBJ2-1 | 16 | many | TRBV7-9 | TRBD2 | CASSPGTSISYNEQFF | TGTGCCAGCAGCCCGGGGACTAGCATCTCCTACAATGAGCAGTTCTTC
TRBJ1-5 | 16 | NA | TRBV6-1 | TRBD1 | CDSSEPRTGRNQPQHF | TGTGACAGCAGTGAACCCCGGACAGGGCGAAATCAGCCCCAGCATTTT
TRBJ1-3 | 14 | many | TRBV28 | NA | CASSTPGSGNTIYF | TGTGCCAGCAGTACCCCCGGTAGTGGAAACACCATATATTTT
TRBJ2-7 | 14 | many | TRBV12-3/TRBV12-4 | TRBD1 | CASSFRDRSYEQYF | TGTGCCAGCAGTTTCCGGGACAGGTCCTACGAGCAGTACTTC
TRBJ2-1 | 13 | NA | TRBV6-2/TRBV6-3 | NA | CSSTVGSYNDHFF | TGTTCCAGCACAGTCGGGTCCTACAATGATCATTTCTTC
TRBJ2-7 | 15 | few | TRBV5-4 | TRBD1 | CASSSPGQGAFEQYF | TGTGCCAGCAGCTCACCGGGACAGGGGGCCTTCGAGCAGTACTTC
TRBJ2-3 | 13 | many | TRBV3-1 | NA | CASSQLAADTQYF | TGTGCCAGCAGCCAACTAGCAGCAGATACGCAGTATTTT
TRBJ1-5 | 15 | many | TRBV19 | NA | CASSLGSGRNQPQHF | TGTGCCAGTAGTCTGGGATCGGGACGCAATCAGCCCCAGCATTTT
TRBJ2-3 | 13 | NA | TRBV27 | TRBD1 | CASSRQGADTQYF | TGTGCCAGCAGTAGACAGGGTGCAGATACGCAGTATTTT